The 14 T cell receptor beta chains below come from one sample, sequenced in a study of molecular identifiers for immune sequencing clone quantification (dated by TCRdb to between 2017 and 2018). The receptor library was made with PCR. Data came from a NextSeq 500. The raw public reads went through TCRdb reprocessing: fastp at Q25, MiXCR clone calling, in-frame beta chains kept. Identical CDR3 protein sequences are pooled into one entry, listed with their most common genes and DNA. A total of about 86,000 distinct CDR3 sequences appear in this sample, nearly 25% of them only once. In total, the top ten clones hold about 0.8% of the sample. The source material was naive CD8+ T cells from blood, with Jurkat cell RNA spiked in. In light of the paper, this sample's cell subset or site label describes: FACS-sorted CD8+CD4-CCR7+CD45RA+ naive T cells. These receptors came from a human donor in good health. Some libraries in this study had Jurkat cell RNA spiked in.

Ten or more counts support this clonotype. The J gene is TRBJ2-7, the V gene TRBV28; 7 nucleotides agree with TRBD1. The trim removed 1 base at V and 3 bases at J, leaving 6 bases unmatched. CDR1 and CDR2 from the germline V gene are MDHEN and SYDVKM. This CDR3 spans 15 amino acids. The CDR3 region is CASSLFGSGGYEQYF. The CDR3 DNA reads as TGTGCCAGCAGTTTATTTGGTTCAGGGGGCTACGAGCAGTACTTC.

This clonotype showed up just once. At one end the junction does not follow the germline gene, possibly because of a read error. The chain's CDR3 is CVSKLISIQEAFF. CDR3 nucleotides: TGTGTCAGCAAGCTTATAAGTATCCAAGAAGCTTTCTTT. This chain links TRBV7-8 with TRBJ1-1, with D hard to call. This CDR3 has 13 residues. Per the germline V gene, CDR1 is SGHVS and CDR2 is FQNEAQ.

This clonotype was seen repeatedly, ten times or more. The CDR3 DNA is TGTGCTAGTGGTTCGAGGGACCCTAGCACAGATACGCAGTATTTT. This encodes CASGSRDPSTDTQYF. The gene calls are TRBV12-5 and TRBJ2-3, with D possibly being TRBD1 or TRBD2 (5 bases each). V dropped 4 bases and J dropped 0 bases, with 11 bases sitting between them. The CDR3 is 15 residues long. From germline, CDR1 is LGHNT and CDR2 FRNRAP.

Of note for this clonotype: A much larger clone differs by one base, so this may be a read error. The chain couples TRBV27 to TRBJ2-3; D is uncertain. Deletions cut 6 bases from V and 8 bases from J, with 15 bases between. Germline loops: CDR1 MNHEY, CDR2 SMNVEV (reference sequence). The CDR3 runs 13 residues. In nucleotides, the CDR3 is TGTGCCAGCAGATCCGGCGGCCAGGTTACGCAGTATTTT. Translating gives CASRSGGQVTQYF.

This clonotype was detected many times. The chain employs TRBV7-9 and TRBJ2-2; TRBD1 matches 8 bases. The CDR3 has 16 residues. V shed 5 bases, J shed 0 bases, and the junction held 5 bases outside the gene matches. The germline V gene has CDR1 SEHNR and CDR2 FQNEAQ (reference sequence). The CDR3 nucleotides are TGTGCCAGCAGCCCCCCGGGACAGGCGAACACCGGGGAGCTGTTTTTT. Amino acid sequence: CASSPPGQANTGELFF.

Only a few counts were recorded for this clonotype. The chain uses TRBV18 and TRBJ1-1; D gene ambiguous. The length of the CDR3 is 13 residues. V was pared by 0 bases and J by 5 bases, with 7 bases between. Germline loops: CDR1 KGHSH, CDR2 LQKENI. The CDR3 here is CASSPPAGTEAFF. The DNA of the CDR3 is TGTGCCAGCTCACCACCGGCAGGTACTGAAGCTTTCTTT. The complete variable domain, with remaining parts taken from reference TRBV18 and TRBJ1-1, reads NAGVMQNPRHLVRRRGQEARLRCSPMKGHSHVYWYRQLPEEGLKFMVYLQKENIIDESGMPKERFSAEFPKEGPSILRIQQVVRGDSAAYFCASSPPAGTEAFFGQGTRLTVV.

Details on this clonotype: The CDR3 does not end in the conserved phenylalanine or tryptophan, so this is likely a read error. The V gene is TRBV27, the J gene TRBJ2-7, with D perhaps matching TRBD1 (5 bases). CDR1 is MNHEY, CDR2 SMNVEV, per germline (reference sequence). V lost 4 bases to trimming and J lost 1 base, with 14 bases between them. The CDR3 loop spans 15 amino acids. The CDR3 DNA reads as TGTGCCAGCAGTTACGCAGGGCAGGCGTCCTACGAGCAGTACCTC. Protein: CASSYAGQASYEQYL.

Worth noting for this clonotype: A much larger clone lies a single base off, so this may be a read error. The rearrangement joins TRBV4-1 to TRBJ2-5, with a possible D match to TRBD1 (5 bases). The germline CDR1 and CDR2 sequences are MGHRA and YSYEKL. This CDR3 comprises 14 residues. In DNA, the CDR3 is TGCGCCAGCAGCCAAGTGGGGCACCAAGAGCCCCAGTACTTC. This gives the protein CASSQVGHQEPQYF.

V gene TRBV9 combines with J gene TRBJ2-3; 8 nucleotides align to TRBD2. With 0 bases clipped from V and 5 bases from J, the junction kept 5 bases outside the gene matches. The CDR3 is made up of 15 amino acids. Germline V gene data show CDR1 as SGDLS and CDR2 as YYNGEE. DNA for the CDR3: TGTGCCAGCAGCGTAGGCAGCGGGGGAGGAGATACGCAGTATTTT. It specifies CASSVGSGGGDTQYF. Looking up the rest from reference TRBV9 and TRBJ2-3 gives the full variable domain: DSGVTQTPKHLITATGQRVTLRCSPRSGDLSVYWYQQSLDQGLQFLIQYYNGEERAKGNILERFSAQQFPDLHSELNLSSLELGDSALYFCASSVGSGGGDTQYFGPGTRLTVL.

A word on this clonotype: Mismatch with germline at one junction end may stem from a read error. The gene calls are TRBV5-3 and TRBJ2-2; maybe TRBD1 (6 bases). TRBV5-3 is noted as an ORF with a role that remains uncertain. The CDR3 extends over 15 amino acids. The CDR3 DNA sequence: TGTGCCAGCAGCTTGGGCCGGGACAATACCGGGGAGCTGTTTTTT. This translates into CASSLGRDNTGELFF.

The chain combines TRBV4-1 with TRBJ2-1, with TRBD2 matching 7 bases. The J call is uncertain, as TRBJ2-7 better fits the DNA end. The CDR3 totals 16 residues. Germline loops: CDR1 MGHRA, CDR2 YSYEKL. The CDR3 DNA sequence: TGCGCCAGCAGCTACCGGGTCGGGAGGCCGGACAATGAGCAGTACTTC. Translating it yields CASSYRVGRPDNEQYF.

Comments on this clonotype: A clone one base away is much larger, so this may be a read error. V is TRBV7-9 and J is TRBJ2-5; the D gene is possibly TRBD1 (6 bases). The CDR3 sequence is 14 residues long. Germline CDR1 SEHNR, CDR2 FQNEAQ (reference sequence). The CDR3 coding sequence is TGTGCCAGCAGCTTAGTTGGACAGCCAGAGACCCAGCACTTC. This encodes CASSLVGQPETQHF.

There are many counts of this clonotype. V gene TRBV4-1 combines with J gene TRBJ2-2, with unresolved D. V shed 3 bases and J shed 5 bases, with 1 base lying between them. CDR3 size: 11 residues. Germline CDR1 MGHRA, CDR2 YSYEKL. CDR3: CASSQTGELFF. As DNA, the CDR3 is TGCGCCAGCAGCCAGACCGGGGAGCTGTTTTTT.

V gene TRBV7-9 combines with J gene TRBJ1-3; D ambiguous. This CDR3 is built from 12 residues. V was trimmed by 5 bases and J by 5 bases, leaving 7 bases between them. Germline values: CDR1 SEHNR, CDR2 FQNEAQ (reference sequence). The DNA for the CDR3 is TGTGCCAGCAGCCAGGACCGAAACACCATATATTTT. Translated: CASSQDRNTIYF.